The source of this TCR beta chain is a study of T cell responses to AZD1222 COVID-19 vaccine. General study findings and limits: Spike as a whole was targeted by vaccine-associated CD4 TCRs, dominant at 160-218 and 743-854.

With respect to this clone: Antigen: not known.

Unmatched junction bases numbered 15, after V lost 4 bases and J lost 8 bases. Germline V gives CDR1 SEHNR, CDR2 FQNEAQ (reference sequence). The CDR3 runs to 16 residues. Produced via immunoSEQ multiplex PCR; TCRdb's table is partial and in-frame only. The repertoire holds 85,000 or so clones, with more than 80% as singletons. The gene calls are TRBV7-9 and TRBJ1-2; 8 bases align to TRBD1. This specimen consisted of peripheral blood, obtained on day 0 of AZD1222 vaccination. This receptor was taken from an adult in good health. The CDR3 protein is CASSSSRAGGHFGYTF. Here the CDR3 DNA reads TGTGCCAGCAGCTCCAGCAGGGCAGGGGGCCACTTCGGCTACACCTTC.